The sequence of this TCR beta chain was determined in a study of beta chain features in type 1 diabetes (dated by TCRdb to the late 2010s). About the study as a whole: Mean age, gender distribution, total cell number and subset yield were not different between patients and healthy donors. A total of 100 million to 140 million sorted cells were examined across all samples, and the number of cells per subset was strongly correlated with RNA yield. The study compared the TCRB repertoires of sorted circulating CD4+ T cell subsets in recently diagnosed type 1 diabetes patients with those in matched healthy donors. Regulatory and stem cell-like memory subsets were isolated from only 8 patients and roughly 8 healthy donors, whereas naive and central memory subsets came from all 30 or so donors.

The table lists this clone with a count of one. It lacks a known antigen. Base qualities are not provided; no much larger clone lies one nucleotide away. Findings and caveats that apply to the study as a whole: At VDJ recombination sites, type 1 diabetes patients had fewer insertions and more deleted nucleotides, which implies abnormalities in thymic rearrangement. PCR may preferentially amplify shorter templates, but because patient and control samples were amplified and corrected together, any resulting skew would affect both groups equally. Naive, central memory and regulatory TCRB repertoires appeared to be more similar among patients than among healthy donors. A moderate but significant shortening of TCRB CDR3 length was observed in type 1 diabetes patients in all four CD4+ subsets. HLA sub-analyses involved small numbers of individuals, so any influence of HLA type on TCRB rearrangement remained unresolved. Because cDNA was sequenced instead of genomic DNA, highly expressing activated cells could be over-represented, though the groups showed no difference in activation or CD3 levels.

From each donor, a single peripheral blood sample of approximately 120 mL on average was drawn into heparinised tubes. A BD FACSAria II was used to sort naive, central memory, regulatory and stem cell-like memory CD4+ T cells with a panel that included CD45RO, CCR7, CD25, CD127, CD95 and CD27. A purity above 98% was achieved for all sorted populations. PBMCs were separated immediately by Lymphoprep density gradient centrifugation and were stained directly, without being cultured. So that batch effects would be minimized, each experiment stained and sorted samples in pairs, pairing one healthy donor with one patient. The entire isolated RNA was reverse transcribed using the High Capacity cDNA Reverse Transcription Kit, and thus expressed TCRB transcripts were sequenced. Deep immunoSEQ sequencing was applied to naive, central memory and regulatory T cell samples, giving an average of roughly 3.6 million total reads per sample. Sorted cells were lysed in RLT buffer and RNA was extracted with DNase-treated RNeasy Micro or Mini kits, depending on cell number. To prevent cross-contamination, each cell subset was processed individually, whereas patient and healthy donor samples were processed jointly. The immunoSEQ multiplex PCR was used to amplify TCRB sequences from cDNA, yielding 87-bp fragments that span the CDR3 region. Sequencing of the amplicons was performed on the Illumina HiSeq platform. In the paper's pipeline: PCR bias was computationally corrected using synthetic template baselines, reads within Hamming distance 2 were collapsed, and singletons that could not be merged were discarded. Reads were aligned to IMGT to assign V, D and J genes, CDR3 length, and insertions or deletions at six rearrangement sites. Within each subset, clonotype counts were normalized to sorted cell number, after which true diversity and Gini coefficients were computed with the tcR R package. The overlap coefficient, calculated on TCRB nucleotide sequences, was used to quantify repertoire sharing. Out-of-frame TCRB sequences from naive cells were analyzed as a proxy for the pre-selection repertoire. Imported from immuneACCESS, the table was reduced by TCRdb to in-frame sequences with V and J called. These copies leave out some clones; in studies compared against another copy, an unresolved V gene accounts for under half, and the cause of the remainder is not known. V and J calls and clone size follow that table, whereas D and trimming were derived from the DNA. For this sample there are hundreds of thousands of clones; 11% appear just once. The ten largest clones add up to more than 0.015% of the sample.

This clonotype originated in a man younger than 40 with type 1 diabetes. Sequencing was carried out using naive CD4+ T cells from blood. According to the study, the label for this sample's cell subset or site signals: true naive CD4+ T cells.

The DNA sequence follows: TGTGCCAGCAGATCCCCCGGGGGGGCTAGAGATACGCAGTATTTT. The resulting protein is CASRSPGGARDTQYF. The rearrangement combines TRBV2 with TRBJ2-3; 8 junctional bases match TRBD2. V and J are trimmed by 6 bases and 5 bases, and the gene matches miss 10 bases of the junction. CDR1 and CDR2, per the germline V gene, are SNHLY and FYNNEI. Including cysteine and phenylalanine, the CDR3 has 15 amino acids. This entry keeps only the CDR3 DNA: 45 bases, framed from base 1.